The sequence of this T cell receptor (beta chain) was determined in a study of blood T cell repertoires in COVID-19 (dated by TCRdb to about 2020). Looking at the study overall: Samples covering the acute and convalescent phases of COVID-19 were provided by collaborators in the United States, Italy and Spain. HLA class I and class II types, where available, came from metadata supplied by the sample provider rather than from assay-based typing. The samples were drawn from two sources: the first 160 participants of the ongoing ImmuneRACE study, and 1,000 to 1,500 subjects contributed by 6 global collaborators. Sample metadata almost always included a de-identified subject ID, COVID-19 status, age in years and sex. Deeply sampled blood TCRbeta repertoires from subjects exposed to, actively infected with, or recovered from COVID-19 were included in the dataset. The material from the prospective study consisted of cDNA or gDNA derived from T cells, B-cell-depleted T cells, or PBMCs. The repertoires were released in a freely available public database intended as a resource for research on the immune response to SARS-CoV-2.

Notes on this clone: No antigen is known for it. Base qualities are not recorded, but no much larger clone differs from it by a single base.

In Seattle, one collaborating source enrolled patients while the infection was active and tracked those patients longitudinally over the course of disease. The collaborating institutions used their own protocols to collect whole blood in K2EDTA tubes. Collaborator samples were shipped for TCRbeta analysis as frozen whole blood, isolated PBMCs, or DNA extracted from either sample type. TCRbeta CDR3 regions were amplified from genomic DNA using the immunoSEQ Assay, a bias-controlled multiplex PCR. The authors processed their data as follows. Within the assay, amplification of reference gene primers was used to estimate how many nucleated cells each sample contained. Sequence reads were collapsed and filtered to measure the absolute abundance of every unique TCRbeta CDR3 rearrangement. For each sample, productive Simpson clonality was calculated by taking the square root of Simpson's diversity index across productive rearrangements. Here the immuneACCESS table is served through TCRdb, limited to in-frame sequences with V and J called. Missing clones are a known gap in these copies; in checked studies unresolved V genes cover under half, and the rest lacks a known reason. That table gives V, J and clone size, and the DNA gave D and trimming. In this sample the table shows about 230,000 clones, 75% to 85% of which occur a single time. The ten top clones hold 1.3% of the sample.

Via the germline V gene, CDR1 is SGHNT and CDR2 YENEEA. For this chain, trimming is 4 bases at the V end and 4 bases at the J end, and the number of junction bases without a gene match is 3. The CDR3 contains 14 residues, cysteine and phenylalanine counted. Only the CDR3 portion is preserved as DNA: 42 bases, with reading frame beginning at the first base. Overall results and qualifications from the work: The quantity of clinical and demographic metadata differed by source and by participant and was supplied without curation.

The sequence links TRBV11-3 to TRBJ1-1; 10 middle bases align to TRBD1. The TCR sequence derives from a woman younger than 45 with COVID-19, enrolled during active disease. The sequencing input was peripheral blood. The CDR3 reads CASSSRDRGTEAFF. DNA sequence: TGTGCCAGCAGCTCCCGGGACAGGGGCACTGAAGCTTTCTTT.